This record concerns one T cell receptor beta chain sequence. This record comes from a study of blood T cell repertoires in COVID-19. Method: immunoSEQ multiplex PCR; TCRdb's copy keeps in-frame clones and lacks some. The profile shows under 550,000 clones, about 87% of them singletons. The TCR sequence derives from a man aged 18 to 29 with COVID-19, enrolled during active disease. Input material: peripheral blood.

The CDR3 protein is CASGLAFSGSAVGELFF. In DNA form, the CDR3 reads TGTGCTAGTGGCCTTGCCTTTAGCGGGAGTGCTGTCGGGGAGCTGTTTTTT. The chain combines TRBV12-5 with TRBJ2-2; 9 nucleotides agree with TRBD2. Germline-derived CDR1 and CDR2 are LGHNT and FRNRAP. CDR3 size: 17 residues. J gave up 7 bases and V 6 bases, and 15 bases lay outside the gene matches.